This passage covers 20 T cell receptor beta chains from one sample sequenced in a study of blood T cell repertoires in COVID-19. Clones were sequenced by immunoSEQ multiplex PCR, and TCRdb holds only the in-frame ones, with some missing. The sample has about 130,000 clones, 75% to 90% seen once. Sequencing was performed on PBMCs or T cells enriched from blood (not recorded which). The receptors were gathered from a man aged 25 to 45 who had recovered from COVID-19.

V and J are TRBV5-1 and TRBJ1-3; no clear D. Germline V gene sequence: CDR1 SGHRS, CDR2 YFSETQ. The CDR3 is 15 residues long. Trimming removed 4 bases at V and 0 bases at J, with 11 bases between. The CDR3 reads CASSPPSPSGNTIYF. For the CDR3, the DNA is TGCGCCAGCAGCCCCCCTAGCCCCTCTGGAAACACCATATATTTT.

The chain has TRBV2 and TRBJ1-1; D is uncertain. Trimming removed 4 bases from V and 5 bases from J, with 5 bases in between. There are 11 residues in the CDR3. Germline CDR1 is SNHLY and CDR2 is FYNNEI. This CDR3 reads CASSVRTEAFF. The CDR3 DNA is TGTGCCAGCAGTGTCCGGACTGAAGCTTTCTTT.

The rearrangement links TRBV21-1 to TRBJ2-2; the D call of TRBD2 is as the table states it, not checked on the DNA. TRBV21-1 is reported as a pseudogene. The CDR3 runs to 16 residues. The CDR3 DNA follows: TGTGCCAGCAGCACCCGACTAGCGGAAAACACCGGGGAGCTGTTTTTT. Its protein is CASSTRLAENTGELFF.

This clone was detected only once. The rearrangement joins TRBV6-5 to TRBJ2-7; a weak D match, TRBD1 (5 bases). The length of the CDR3 is 16 residues. Deletions cut 3 bases from V and 6 bases from J, with 21 bases between. Germline V gene lookup returns CDR1 MNHEY and CDR2 SVGAGI. DNA of the CDR3: TGTGCCAGCAGTTATTCGTACTCGTCGGAAAGGGGCGAGCAGTACTTC. Its translation is CASSYSYSSERGEQYF.

The V gene is TRBV4-1, the J gene TRBJ2-1, with D perhaps TRBD1 (5 bases). The CDR3 extends over 14 amino acids. Germline V gene lookup returns CDR1 MGHRA and CDR2 YSYEKL. Trimming took 3 bases from V and 3 from J, leaving 9 bases between them. CDR3 in amino acids: CASSQSDNYNEQFF. For the CDR3, the DNA is TGCGCCAGCAGCCAGTCGGACAACTACAATGAGCAGTTCTTC.

The chain links TRBV21-1 to TRBJ1-4; the table calls TRBD1, which could not be checked here. TRBV21-1 is a pseudogene locus. This CDR3 is built from 16 residues. The CDR3 is CASSKVRRQGNEKLFF. CDR3 bases: TGTGCCAGCAGCAAAGTTAGGAGACAGGGGAATGAAAAACTGTTTTTT.

The V call is TRBV30, the J call TRBJ2-1; D possibly corresponds to TRBD2 (6 bases). The CDR3 length is 14 residues. V was cut by 0 bases and J by 3 bases, with 9 bases left in between. In germline, CDR1 is GTSNPN, CDR2 SVGIG (reference sequence). The CDR3 sequence is CAWSVKAGYNEQFF. The CDR3 DNA follows: TGTGCCTGGAGTGTAAAAGCGGGCTACAATGAGCAGTTCTTC.

This clone was observed a handful of times. The CDR3 protein is CASSIVRDEKLFF. In DNA form, the CDR3 reads TGTGCCAGTAGTATAGTCAGGGATGAAAAACTGTTTTTT. The chain employs TRBV19 and TRBJ1-4; D might be TRBD1 (5 bases). Trimming stripped 1 base from V and 6 bases from J, with 6 bases between. Germline loops: CDR1 LNHDA, CDR2 SQIVND (reference sequence). CDR3 length equals 13 residues. Full variable domain (remainder filled in from reference TRBV19 and TRBJ1-4): DGGITQSPKYLFRKEGQNVTLSCEQNLNHDAMYWYRQDPGQGLRLIYYSQIVNDFQKGDIAEGYSVSREKKESFPLTVTSAQKNPTAFYLCASSIVRDEKLFFGSGTQLSVL.

A few counts support this clone. V usage is TRBV6-4 and J usage is TRBJ2-3; tentatively, D is TRBD2 (5 bases). Germline assignment: CDR1 MRHNA and CDR2 SNTAGT. The CDR3 runs 13 residues. Deletions cut 3 bases from V and 4 bases from J, with 8 bases between. The CDR3 sequence is CASSEAEADTQYF. For the CDR3, the DNA is TGTGCCAGCAGTGAAGCGGAGGCAGATACGCAGTATTTT.

The V and J genes are TRBV25-1 and TRBJ2-1; 9 nucleotides line up with TRBD2. The length of the CDR3 is 14 residues. V lost 6 bases to trimming and J lost 2 bases; unmatched junction nucleotides: 2. The germline gives CDR1 MGHDK, CDR2 SYGVNS. The CDR3 sequence is CASSRTSAYNEQFF. The CDR3 DNA is TGTGCCAGCAGCAGGACTAGCGCCTACAATGAGCAGTTCTTC. Filled out from reference TRBV25-1 and TRBJ2-1, the complete variable domain reads EADIYQTPRYLVIGTGKKITLECSQTMGHDKMYWYQQDPGMELHLIHYSYGVNSTEKGDLSSESTVSRIRTEHFPLTLESARPSHTSQYLCASSRTSAYNEQFFGPGTRLTVL.

V usage is TRBV29-1 and J usage is TRBJ2-7, with TRBD2 as a possible D gene (5 bases). CDR1 and CDR2 from the germline V gene are SQVTM and ANQGSEA. The CDR3 covers 11 residues. Trimming left V 0 bases short and J 9 bases short, with 9 bases between. CDR3 nucleotide sequence: TGCAGCGTTGAAGATGGCCGGGGGCAGTACTTC. Translated, it gives CSVEDGRGQYF.

The chain couples TRBV10-3 to TRBJ2-1, with 12 bases matching TRBD2. The CDR3 covers 15 residues. Trimming at V came to 3 bases and at J to 4 bases, leaving 1 base not matched to a gene. Germline V gene data show CDR1 as ENHRY and CDR2 as SYGVKD. The CDR3 region has the DNA TGTGCCATCAGTGAACTAGCGGGAGGATACAATGAGCAGTTCTTC. Amino acid sequence: CAISELAGGYNEQFF.

V gene TRBV29-1 combines with J gene TRBJ2-5; no firm D call. The germline gives CDR1 SQVTM, CDR2 ANQGSEA. Trimming took off 8 bases at V and 1 base at J, with 14 bases between the two ends. The CDR3 is made up of 13 amino acids. The CDR3 protein is CSPRLGRQETQYF. The CDR3 region has the DNA TGCAGCCCCCGTCTGGGCCGCCAAGAGACCCAGTACTTC.

The genes are TRBV10-2 and TRBJ2-4; D not resolved. The V and J ends lost 4 bases and 3 bases respectively, with 10 bases between them. CDR3 size: 14 residues. CDR1 is WSHSY and CDR2 is SAAADI in the germline V gene. CDR3: CASSAQEGKNIQYF. The CDR3 region has the DNA TGCGCCAGCAGTGCCCAGGAAGGCAAAAACATTCAGTACTTC.

This clone was seen just once. The chain recombines TRBV29-1 with TRBJ1-2; D unclear. V lost 1 base, J lost 8 bases, and 11 bases lay in between. CDR3 length: 12 residues. Germline V gives CDR1 SQVTM, CDR2 ANQGSEA. The DNA for the CDR3 is TGCAGCGTTGAAGGAGCAGGTTCCGGCTACACCTTC. It yields the protein CSVEGAGSGYTF.

The J gene is TRBJ2-2, the V gene TRBV10-2; the match to TRBD2 covers 8 bases. This CDR3 comprises 15 residues. Germline V gene lookup returns CDR1 WSHSY and CDR2 SAAADI. Germline trimming cut 10 bases from V and 4 bases from J; bases unmatched to any gene: 11. CDR3 in DNA: TGCGCCATCTCGAGGCGGGAGGATGTCACCGGGGAGCTGTTTTTT. Its translation is CAISRREDVTGELFF.

V gene TRBV6-5 combines with J gene TRBJ1-2; D is perhaps TRBD1 (5 bases). Trimming took 6 bases from V and 4 from J, leaving 18 bases between them. Germline V gene sequence: CDR1 MNHEY, CDR2 SVGAGI. This CDR3 has 15 residues. Written as DNA, the CDR3 is TGTGCCAGCAGGAATAGGGCAGGGAGGGTCTATGGCTACACCTTC. Protein product: CASRNRAGRVYGYTF.

The chain has TRBV5-1 and TRBJ1-1; maybe TRBD1 (6 bases). Germline V gene lookup returns CDR1 SGHRS and CDR2 YFSETQ. The CDR3 extends over 12 amino acids. Trimming shortened V by 4 bases and J by 7 bases, and 11 bases separated the two germline ends. The CDR3 here is CASSQGWGEAFF. In DNA form, the CDR3 reads TGCGCCAGCAGCCAGGGGTGGGGTGAAGCTTTCTTT.

This clone was counted between two and nine times. The chain has TRBV27 and TRBJ1-3, with 7 bases lining up with TRBD1. In germline, CDR1 is MNHEY, CDR2 SMNVEV (reference sequence). The CDR3 is 11 residues long. CDR3 coding DNA: TGTGCATCAAGGGGGCGAAACACCATATATTTT. It specifies CASRGRNTIYF.

This clone occurred a few times. This chain joins TRBV11-3 and TRBJ2-7; 7 nucleotides agree with TRBD1. The CDR3 runs to 14 residues. Germline V gives CDR1 SGHNT, CDR2 YENEEA. V gave up 0 bases and J gave up 6 bases; unmatched junction bases: 5. The DNA for the CDR3 is TGTGCCAGCAGCTTAGAGACAGGGACGGGCGAGCAGTACTTC. This codes for CASSLETGTGEQYF.